This is a list of T cell receptor beta chains from one sample in a study of cytomegalovirus exposure and HLA in healthy donors. TCRdb's table, derived via immunoSEQ multiplex PCR, lists solely in-frame clones and lacks some. This table holds over 150,000 clones, over 65% found once. The sample was PBMCs. These receptors all come from a woman aged 60-75 years in good health and CMV-seropositive. CDR3s include the opening cysteine and the closing phenylalanine or tryptophan. D genes are given only for firm matches. A row's size may be missing; if present it is once, few, many or a size class.

J gene	clone size	V gene	D gene	CDR3 DNA	CDR3 protein
TRBJ1-4	few	TRBV6-5	-	TGTGCCAGCAGTTCCGACACCTCTCTTGAAAAACTGTTTTTT	CASSSDTSLEKLFF
TRBJ2-1	-	TRBV7-2	TRBD2	TGTGCCAGCAGCTTAGAGGGACTAGCGGGGCGGGAGCAGTTCTTC	CASSLEGLAGREQFF
TRBJ1-1	-	TRBV2	-	TGTGCCAGCAGTGAAGTAAGTAGGAACACTGAAGCTTTCTTT	CASSEVSRNTEAFF
TRBJ2-4	-	TRBV15	-	TGTGCCACCAGCAGACCTCAGGGGGGTCAGTACTTC	CATSRPQGGQYF
TRBJ2-7	-	TRBV5-4	-	TGTGCCAGCAGCCCCCGGGACAACTACGAGCAGTACTTC	CASSPRDNYEQYF
TRBJ2-3	-	TRBV5-1	TRBD2	TGCGCCAGCAGCTTGGGGTCTCGGGCGGGGGGAGATACGCAGTATTTT	CASSLGSRAGGDTQYF
TRBJ2-6	once	TRBV10-3	-	TGTGCCATCAGTGAGTCGCATGGACACCAATCTGGGGCCAACGTCCTGACTTTC	CAISESHGHQSGANVLTF
TRBJ1-2	-	TRBV29-1	-	TGCAGCGTTGCGGAGCAGGGGTATGGCTACACCTTC	CSVAEQGYGYTF
TRBJ1-1	-	TRBV27	-	TGTGCCAGCAGTTCAGGGGTTTCGGGTGAAGCTTTCTTT	CASSSGVSGEAFF
TRBJ1-5	-	TRBV6-1	-	TGTGCCAGCATCCTCACGGGTTGGAACCAGCCCCAGCATTTT	CASILTGWNQPQHF
TRBJ2-7	-	TRBV29-1	TRBD1	TGCAGCGTTGAAATGGGGACAGCGAGCTACGAGCAGTACTTC	CSVEMGTASYEQYF
TRBJ2-7	once	TRBV4-2	-	TGTGCCAGCAGCCTGGGAACAGGTTACGTGTACGAGCAGTACTTC	CASSLGTGYVYEQYF
TRBJ2-2	-	TRBV30	TRBD1	TGTGCCTGGAGTGTACAGGGGGCTAGCGGGGAGCTGTTTTTT	CAWSVQGASGELFF
TRBJ2-1	once	TRBV11-2	-	TGTGCCAGCAGCTGGCGGGAAAGGACCTACAATGAGCAGTTCTTC	CASSWRERTYNEQFF